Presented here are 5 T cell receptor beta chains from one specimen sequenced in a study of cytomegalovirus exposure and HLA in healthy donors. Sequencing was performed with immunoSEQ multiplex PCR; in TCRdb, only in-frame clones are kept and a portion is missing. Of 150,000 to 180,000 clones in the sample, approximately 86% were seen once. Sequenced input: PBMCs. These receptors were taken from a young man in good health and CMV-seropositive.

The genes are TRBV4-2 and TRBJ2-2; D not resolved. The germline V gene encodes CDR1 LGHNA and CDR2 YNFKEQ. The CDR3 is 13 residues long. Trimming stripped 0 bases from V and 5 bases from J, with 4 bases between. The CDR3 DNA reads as TGTGCCAGCAGCCAAGACAGAACCGGGGAGCTGTTTTTT. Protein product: CASSQDRTGELFF.

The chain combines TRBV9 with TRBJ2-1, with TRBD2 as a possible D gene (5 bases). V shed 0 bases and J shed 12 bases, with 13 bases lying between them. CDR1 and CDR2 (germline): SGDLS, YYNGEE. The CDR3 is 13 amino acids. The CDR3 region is CASSVDSSSTQFF. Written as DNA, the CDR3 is TGTGCCAGCAGCGTAGACTCTAGCAGCACGCAGTTCTTC.

The CDR3 DNA reads as TGTGCCAGCAGTGAACCCCCCAGGAATGAGCAGTTCTTC. Protein product: CASSEPPRNEQFF. The V call is TRBV2, the J call TRBJ2-1; D unresolved. The CDR3 runs to 13 residues. From germline, CDR1 is SNHLY and CDR2 FYNNEI. Deletions cut 2 bases from V and 7 bases from J, with 9 bases between.

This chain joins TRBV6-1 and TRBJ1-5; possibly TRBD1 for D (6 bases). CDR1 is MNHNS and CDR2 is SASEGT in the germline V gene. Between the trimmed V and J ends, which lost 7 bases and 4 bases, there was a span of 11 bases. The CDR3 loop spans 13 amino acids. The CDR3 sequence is CASTKQGNQPQHF. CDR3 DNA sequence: TGTGCCAGCACTAAACAGGGAAATCAGCCCCAGCATTTT.

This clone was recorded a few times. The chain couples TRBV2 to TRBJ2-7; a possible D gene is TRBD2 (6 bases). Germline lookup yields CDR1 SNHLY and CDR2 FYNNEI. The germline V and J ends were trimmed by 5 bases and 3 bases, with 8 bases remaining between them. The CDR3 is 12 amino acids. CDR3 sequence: CASSRDFYEQYF. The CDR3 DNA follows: TGTGCCAGCAGTCGGGACTTCTACGAGCAGTACTTC.